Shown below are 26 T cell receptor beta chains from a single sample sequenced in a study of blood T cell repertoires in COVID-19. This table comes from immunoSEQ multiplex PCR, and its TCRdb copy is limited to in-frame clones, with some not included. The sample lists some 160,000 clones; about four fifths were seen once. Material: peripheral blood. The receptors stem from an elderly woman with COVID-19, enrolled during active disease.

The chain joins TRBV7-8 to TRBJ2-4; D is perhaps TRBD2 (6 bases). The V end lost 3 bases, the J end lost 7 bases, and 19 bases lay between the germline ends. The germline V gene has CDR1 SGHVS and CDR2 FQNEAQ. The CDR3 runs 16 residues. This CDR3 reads CASSLGERARGNIQYF. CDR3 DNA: TGTGCCAGCAGCTTGGGGGAGCGGGCGAGGGGCAACATTCAGTACTTC. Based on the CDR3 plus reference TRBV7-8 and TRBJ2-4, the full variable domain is GAGVSQSPRYKVAKRGQDVALRCDPISGHVSLFWYQQALGQGPEFLTYFQNEAQLDKSGLPSDRFFAERPEGSVSTLKIQRTQQEDSAVYLCASSLGERARGNIQYFGAGTRLSVL.

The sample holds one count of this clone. The CDR3 region has the DNA TGTGCCAGCAGCCTAGGGACAGGGAATAATTCACCCCTCCACTTT. The encoded protein is CASSLGTGNNSPLHF. The V call is TRBV3-1 (or the pseudogene TRBV3-2), the J call TRBJ1-6; 9 nucleotides align to TRBD1. Germline lookup yields CDR1 LGHDT and CDR2 YNNKEL (reference sequence). This CDR3 contains 15 residues. V gave up 4 bases and J gave up 5 bases; unmatched junction bases: 3.

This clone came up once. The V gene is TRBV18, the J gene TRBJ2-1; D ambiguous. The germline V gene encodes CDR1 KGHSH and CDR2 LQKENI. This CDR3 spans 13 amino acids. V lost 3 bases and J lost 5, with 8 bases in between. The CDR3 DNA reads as TGTGCCAGCTCACCGCGCGTGGACAATGAGCAGTTCTTC. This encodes CASSPRVDNEQFF.

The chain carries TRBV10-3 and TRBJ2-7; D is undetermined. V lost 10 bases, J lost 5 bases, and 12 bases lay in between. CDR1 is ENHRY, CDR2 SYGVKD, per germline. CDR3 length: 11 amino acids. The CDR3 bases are TGTGCCACCGGCGTCGCGGACGAGCAGTACTTC. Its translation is CATGVADEQYF.

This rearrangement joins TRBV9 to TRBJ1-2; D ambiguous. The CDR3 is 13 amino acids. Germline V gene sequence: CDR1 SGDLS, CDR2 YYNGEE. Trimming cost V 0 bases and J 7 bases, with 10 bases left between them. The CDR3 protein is CASSVETGVGYTF. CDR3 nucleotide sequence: TGTGCCAGCAGCGTAGAGACCGGGGTTGGCTACACCTTC.

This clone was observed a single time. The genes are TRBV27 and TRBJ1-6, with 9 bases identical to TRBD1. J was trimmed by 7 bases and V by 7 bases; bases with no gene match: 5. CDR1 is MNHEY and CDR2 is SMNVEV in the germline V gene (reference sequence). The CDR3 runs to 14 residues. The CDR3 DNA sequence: TGTGCCAGCACAAAAGACAGGGGGAATTCACCCCTCCACTTT. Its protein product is CASTKDRGNSPLHF.

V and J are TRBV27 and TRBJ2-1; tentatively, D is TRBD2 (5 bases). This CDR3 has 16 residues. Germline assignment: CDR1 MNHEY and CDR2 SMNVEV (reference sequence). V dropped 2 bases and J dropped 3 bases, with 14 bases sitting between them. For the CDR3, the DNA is TGTGCCAGCAGTTTAGGAGGCGGCGTAGACTACAATGAGCAGTTCTTC. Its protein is CASSLGGGVDYNEQFF.

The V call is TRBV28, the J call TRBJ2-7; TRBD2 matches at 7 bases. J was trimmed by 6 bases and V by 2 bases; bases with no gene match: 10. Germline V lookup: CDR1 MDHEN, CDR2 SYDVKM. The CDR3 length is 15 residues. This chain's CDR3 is CASSLGGGVIIEQYF. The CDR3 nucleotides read TGTGCCAGCAGTTTAGGCGGGGGTGTAATAATCGAGCAGTACTTC.

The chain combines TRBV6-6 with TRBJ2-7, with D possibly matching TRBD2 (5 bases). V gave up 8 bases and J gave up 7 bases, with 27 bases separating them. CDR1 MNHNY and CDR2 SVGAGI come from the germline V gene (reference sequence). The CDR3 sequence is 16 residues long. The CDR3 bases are TGTGCCAGCGCACTCCACCGCGGGTTCAAAGCGGCAGAGCAGTACTTC. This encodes CASALHRGFKAAEQYF.

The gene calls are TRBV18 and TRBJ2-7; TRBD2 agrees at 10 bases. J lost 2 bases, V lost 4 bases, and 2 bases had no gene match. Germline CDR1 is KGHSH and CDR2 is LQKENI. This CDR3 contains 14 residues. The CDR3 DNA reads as TGTGCCAGCTCACAGCTAGCGGGAGCCTACGAGCAGTACTTC. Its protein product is CASSQLAGAYEQYF.

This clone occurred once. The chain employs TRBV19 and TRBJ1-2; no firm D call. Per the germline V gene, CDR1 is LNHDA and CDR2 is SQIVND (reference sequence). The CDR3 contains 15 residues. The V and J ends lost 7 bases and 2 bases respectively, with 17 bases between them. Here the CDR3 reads CASTLGGRMNYGYTF. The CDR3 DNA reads TGTGCCAGTACCCTAGGAGGACGGATGAACTATGGCTACACCTTC.

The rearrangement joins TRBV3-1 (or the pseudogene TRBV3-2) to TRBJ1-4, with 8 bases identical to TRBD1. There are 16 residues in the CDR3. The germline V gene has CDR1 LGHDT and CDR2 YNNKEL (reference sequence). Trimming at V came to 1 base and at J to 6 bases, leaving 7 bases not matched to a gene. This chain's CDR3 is CASSQAGRGQDEKLFF. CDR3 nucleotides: TGTGCCAGCAGCCAAGCCGGCAGGGGGCAAGATGAAAAACTGTTTTTT.

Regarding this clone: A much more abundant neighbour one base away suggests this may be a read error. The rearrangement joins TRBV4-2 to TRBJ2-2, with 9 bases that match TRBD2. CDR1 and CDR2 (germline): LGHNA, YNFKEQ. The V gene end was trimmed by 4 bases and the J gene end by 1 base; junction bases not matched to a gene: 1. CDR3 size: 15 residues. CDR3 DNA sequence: TGTGCCAGCAGCCCTAGCGGGGTGAACACCGGGGAGCTGTTTTTT. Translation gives CASSPSGVNTGELFF.

In nucleotides, the CDR3 is TGTGCCAGCAGCTTGGTGACAGGGGCGGACACTGAAGCTTTCTTT. It yields the protein CASSLVTGADTEAFF. The chain recombines TRBV5-6 with TRBJ1-1; 8 bases are a match to TRBD1. Looked up from germline, CDR1 is SGHDT and CDR2 is YYEEEE. Trimming took 0 bases from V and 3 from J; bases not matched to a gene: 4. CDR3 size: 15 residues.

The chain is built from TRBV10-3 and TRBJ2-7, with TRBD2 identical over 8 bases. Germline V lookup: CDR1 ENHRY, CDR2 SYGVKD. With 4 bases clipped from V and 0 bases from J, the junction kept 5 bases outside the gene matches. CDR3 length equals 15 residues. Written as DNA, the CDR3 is TGTGCCATCAGTGGAAAGCGGGGGCCCTCCTACGAGCAGTACTTC. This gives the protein CAISGKRGPSYEQYF.

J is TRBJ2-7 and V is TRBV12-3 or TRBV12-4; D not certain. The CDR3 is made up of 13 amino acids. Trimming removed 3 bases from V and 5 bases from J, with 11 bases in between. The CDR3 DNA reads TGTGCCAGCAGTTTGGAGACCCCCCACGAGCAGTACTTC. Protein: CASSLETPHEQYF.

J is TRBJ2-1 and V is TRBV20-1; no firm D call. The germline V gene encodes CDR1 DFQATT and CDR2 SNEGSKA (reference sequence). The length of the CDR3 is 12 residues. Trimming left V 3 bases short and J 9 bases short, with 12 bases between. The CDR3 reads CSASPSITEQFF. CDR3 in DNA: TGCAGTGCTAGTCCTTCTATAACTGAGCAGTTCTTC.

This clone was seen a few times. This CDR3 is CASSHQQGQETQYF. For the CDR3, the DNA is TGCGCCAGCAGCCACCAACAGGGACAAGAGACCCAGTACTTC. This sequence joins TRBV5-1 and TRBJ2-5; tentatively, D is TRBD1 (6 bases). The CDR3 runs to 14 residues. V lost 4 bases and J lost 2, with 12 bases in between. From germline, CDR1 is SGHRS and CDR2 YFSETQ.

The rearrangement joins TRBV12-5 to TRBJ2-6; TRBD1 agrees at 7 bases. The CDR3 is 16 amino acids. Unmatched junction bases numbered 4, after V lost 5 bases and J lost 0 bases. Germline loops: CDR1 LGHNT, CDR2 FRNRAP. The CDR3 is CASGLTGDSGANVLTF. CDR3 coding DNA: TGTGCTAGTGGTCTAACAGGGGACTCTGGGGCCAACGTCCTGACTTTC.

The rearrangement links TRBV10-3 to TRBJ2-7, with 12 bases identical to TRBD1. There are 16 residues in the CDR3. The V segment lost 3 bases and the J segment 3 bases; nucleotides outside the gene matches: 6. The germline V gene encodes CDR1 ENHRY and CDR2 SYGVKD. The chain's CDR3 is CAISDLGQGAFYEQYF. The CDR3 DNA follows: TGTGCCATCAGTGATTTGGGACAGGGGGCGTTCTACGAGCAGTACTTC.

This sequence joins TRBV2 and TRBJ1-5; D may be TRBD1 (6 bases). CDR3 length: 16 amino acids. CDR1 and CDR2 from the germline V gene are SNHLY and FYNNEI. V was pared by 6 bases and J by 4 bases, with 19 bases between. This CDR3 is CASSPFGGASNQPQHF. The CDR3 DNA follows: TGTGCCAGCAGCCCATTTGGGGGGGCGAGTAATCAGCCCCAGCATTTT.

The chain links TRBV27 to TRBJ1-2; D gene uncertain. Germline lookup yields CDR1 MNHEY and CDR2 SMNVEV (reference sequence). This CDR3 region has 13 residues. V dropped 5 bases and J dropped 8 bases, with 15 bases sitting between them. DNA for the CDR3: TGTGCCAGCAGTCAAGGCGGGATGAAGGGCTACACCTTC. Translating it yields CASSQGGMKGYTF.

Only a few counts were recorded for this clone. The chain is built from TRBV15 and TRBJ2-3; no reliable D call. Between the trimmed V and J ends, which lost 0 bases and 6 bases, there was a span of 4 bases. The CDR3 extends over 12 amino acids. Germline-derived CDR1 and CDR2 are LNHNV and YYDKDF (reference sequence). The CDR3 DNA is TGTGCCACCAGCAGAGATCAGGATACGCAGTATTTT. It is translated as CATSRDQDTQYF.

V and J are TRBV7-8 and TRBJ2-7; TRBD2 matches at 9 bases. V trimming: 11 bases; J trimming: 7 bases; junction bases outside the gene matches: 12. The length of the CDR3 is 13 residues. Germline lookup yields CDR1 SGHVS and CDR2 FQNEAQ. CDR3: CASLIGLAGEQYF. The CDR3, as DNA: TGTGCCTCACTAATCGGCCTAGCGGGGGAGCAGTACTTC.

This chain's CDR3 is CASSSNRVSYEQYF. CDR3 DNA sequence: TGTGCCAGCAGCTCCAACAGGGTTTCCTACGAGCAGTACTTC. This rearrangement joins TRBV7-9 to TRBJ2-7; D may be TRBD1 (6 bases). CDR1 and CDR2 (germline): SEHNR, FQNEAQ (reference sequence). V lost 4 bases and J 1 base, leaving 11 bases between the germline ends. This CDR3 has 14 residues.

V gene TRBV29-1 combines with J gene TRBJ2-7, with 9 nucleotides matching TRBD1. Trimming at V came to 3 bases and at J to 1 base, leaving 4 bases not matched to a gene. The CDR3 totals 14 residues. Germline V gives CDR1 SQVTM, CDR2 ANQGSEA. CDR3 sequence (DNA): TGCAGCGTTGATACGGGACAGGGATCCTACGAGCAGTACTTC. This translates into CSVDTGQGSYEQYF.